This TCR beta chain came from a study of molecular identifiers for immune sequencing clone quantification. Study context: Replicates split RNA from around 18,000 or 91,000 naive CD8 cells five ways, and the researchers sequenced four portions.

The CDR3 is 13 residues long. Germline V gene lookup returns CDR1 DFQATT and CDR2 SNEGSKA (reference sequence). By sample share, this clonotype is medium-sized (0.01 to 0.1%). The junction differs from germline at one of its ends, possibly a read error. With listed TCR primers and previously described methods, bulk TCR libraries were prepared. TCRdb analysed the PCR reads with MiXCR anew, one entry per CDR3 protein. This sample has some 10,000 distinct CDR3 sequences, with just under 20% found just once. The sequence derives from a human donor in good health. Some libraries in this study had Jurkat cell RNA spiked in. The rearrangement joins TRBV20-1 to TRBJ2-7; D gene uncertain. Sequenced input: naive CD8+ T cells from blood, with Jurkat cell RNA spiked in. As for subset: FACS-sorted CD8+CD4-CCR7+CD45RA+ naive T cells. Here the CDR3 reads CSARVISSHEQYF. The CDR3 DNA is TGCAGTGCTAGAGTTATTAGCTCCCACGAGCAGTACTTC.